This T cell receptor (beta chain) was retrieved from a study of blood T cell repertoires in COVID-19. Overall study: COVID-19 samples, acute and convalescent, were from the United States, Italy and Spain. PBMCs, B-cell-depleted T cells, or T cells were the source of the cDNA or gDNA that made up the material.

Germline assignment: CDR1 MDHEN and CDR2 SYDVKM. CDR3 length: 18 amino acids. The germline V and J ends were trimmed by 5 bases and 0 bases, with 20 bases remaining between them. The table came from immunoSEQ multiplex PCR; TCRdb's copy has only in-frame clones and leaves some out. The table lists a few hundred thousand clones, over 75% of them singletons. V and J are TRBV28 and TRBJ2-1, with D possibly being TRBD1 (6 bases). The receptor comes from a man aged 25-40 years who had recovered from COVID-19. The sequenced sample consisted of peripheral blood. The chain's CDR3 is CASSRDIFLGSSYNEQFF. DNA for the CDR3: TGTGCCAGCAGTCGGGACATCTTCCTGGGGAGCTCCTACAATGAGCAGTTCTTC.